The clone carrying this T cell receptor beta chain was observed at least ten times. The protocol was immunoSEQ multiplex PCR, while the TCRdb copy is restricted to in-frame clones and leaves out a portion. This table holds 84,000 or so clones, 75% to 85% found once. This sample is drawn from a study of ipilimumab plus nivolumab after autologous stem cell transplantation. Germline CDR1 is SEHNR and CDR2 is FQNEAQ (reference sequence). This CDR3 is 14 amino acids long. V was trimmed by 5 bases and J by 2 bases, leaving 11 bases between them. The sequencing here drew on PBMCs, taken in a trial of ipilimumab plus nivolumab as post-transplant consolidation. This chain connects TRBV7-9 to TRBJ2-3; no clear D gene. The clonotype was recovered from a male donor with diffuse large B-cell lymphoma. DNA for the CDR3: TGTGCCAGCAGCCCGGATACTACCACAGATACGCAGTATTTT. Its protein is CASSPDTTTDTQYF.